This T cell receptor (beta chain) was identified during a study of sequential checkpoint blockade in melanoma. Study-level information: After both sequences, patients received maintenance nivolumab.

Only in-frame clones appear in the TCRdb table, and some are missing; sequencing was by immunoSEQ multiplex PCR. The sample includes about 10,000 clones, more than 75% of them seen just once. Deletions cut 0 bases from V and 4 bases from J, with 12 bases between. This CDR3 region has 15 residues. The germline CDR1 and CDR2 sequences are ENHRY and SYGVKD. This clone was seen a handful of times. Specified treatment: randomized to nivolumab then ipilimumab (arm A) or the reverse (arm B). The sample was CD8+ T cells sorted from blood (inferred from file names), taken from a patient given nivolumab and ipilimumab in sequence. This chain connects TRBV10-3 to TRBJ1-1, with D possibly TRBD1 on 5 matching bases. This clonotype was sampled from a human donor with melanoma. The CDR3 sequence is CAISESGGIATEAFF. Written as DNA, the CDR3 is TGTGCCATCAGTGAGTCGGGGGGAATTGCCACTGAAGCTTTCTTT.